This T cell receptor (beta chain) was sequenced during a study of post-analysis software for immune sequencing data (dated by TCRdb to 2013 to 2016). For the wider study: Relapsing-remitting, secondary progressive and progressive-relapsing multiple sclerosis were recorded as disease courses, and subtype annotation was lacking for some patients. The patient repertoires were set against around eleven previously published healthy control repertoires from donors whose ages ranged from roughly 6 to 26 years. A subset of samples was prepared in parallel using single-end sample barcoding, then pooled and co-amplified after Illumina adapter ligation.

Broader findings and caveats from the paper: Significantly higher frequencies in patients than in controls were found for roughly five TRBV segments, including TRBV5-6, TRBV5-1 and TRBV20-1. The multiple sclerosis patient group was slightly younger than the control group. Strong co-clustering of samples prepared in the same batch was shown by direct clustering with F measure, prompting a batch-effect correction. Compared with controls, multiple sclerosis patients had significantly lower normalized Chao1 diversity, a finding suggesting substantial peripheral T-cell clonal expansion.

This clonotype showed up just once. What this receptor recognizes is not known. Qualities for individual bases were not recorded, and no much larger clone is one base off. Libraries came from PCR. Sequenced using an Illumina HiSeq 2500. To reduce PCR and sequencing biases, unique molecular identifiers were incorporated into the TCR beta cDNA libraries. Approximately 500,000 cDNA molecules were obtained for every 1 to 10 million input T cells, so each molecule roughly corresponded to one T cell. The patient libraries were prepared and sequenced using the same protocol as the earlier healthy control dataset. Samples belonging to the same batch were prepared together, multiplexed and sequenced on a shared HiSeq lane. Per the source publication's procedure: MIGEC handled the raw barcoded reads, throwing out single-read molecular identifier groups before consensus assembly and CDR3 extraction. VDJtools was used for post-analysis of the clonotype tables, and diversity was normalized by down-sampling every dataset to the size of the smallest sample. Repertoire overlap clustering matched CDR3 amino acid but not nucleotide sequences to correct batch-related cross-sample contamination. The raw public data were reprocessed by TCRdb itself: fastp quality trimming at Q25, MiXCR clonotype calling, in-frame beta chains only. Rows with one shared CDR3 protein collapse into an entry with the most common genes and DNA. V and J calls and clone size were set by TCRdb, not the authors. The sample records roughly 570,000 distinct CDR3 sequences, around a third of which are singletons. The ten largest clones capture about 6% of the sample.

TCR beta repertoires were profiled from peripheral blood of roughly twelve young patients with multiple sclerosis to demonstrate the VDJtools post-analysis software. The multiple sclerosis patients were children and adolescents between roughly 6 and 17 years of age. CDR1 and CDR2 were assigned from the germline V gene as ENHRY and SYGVKD. There are 13 amino acids in the CDR3, from cysteine to phenylalanine inclusive. The entry retains the CDR3 DNA only, 39 bases that are in frame from base 1. V loses 4 bases at its end and J loses 7 bases; junction bases beyond the gene matches: 6. The V and J genes are TRBV10-3 and TRBJ1-1, and 7 bases in between align with TRBD1. The clonotype was recovered from a girl aged 2 to 17 with multiple sclerosis. Material for sequencing was blood. The sequenced DNA is TGTGCCATCAGTGGGAGGGGGCGAGGTGAAGCTTTCTTT. The translation is CAISGRGRGEAFF.